This T cell receptor (beta chain) was identified during a study of metastatic and nonmetastatic thyroid tumors. Thyroid surgery had not been preceded by any treatment in any patient. CDR3 length: 16 residues. V was clipped by 4 bases and J by 9 bases; unmatched bases: 7. Germline assignment: CDR1 MNHEY and CDR2 SMNVEV (reference sequence). TCRdb re-called the PCR reads via MiXCR. Here the sample spans more than 65,000 clones, 14% being singletons. This clone was seen many times. The sequence was obtained from a male donor with papillary thyroid cancer or a benign thyroid nodule (not recorded which). Some clones in this sample may be carry-over from other donors' samples. What was sequenced was blood. The chain recombines TRBV27 with TRBJ2-1; the match to TRBD2 covers 15 bases. DNA for the CDR3: TGTGCCAGCAGTTCCCAAAGGACTAGCGGGAGGGGTGAGCAGTTCTTC. It is translated as CASSSQRTSGRGEQFF.